This entry lists 20 T cell receptor beta chains sequenced from one sample in a study of blood T cell repertoires in COVID-19. Sequencing used immunoSEQ multiplex PCR; TCRdb keeps in-frame clones, though not all of them. The table shows tens of thousands of clones, with approximately 80% occurring only once. Material for sequencing was peripheral blood. The receptors come from a man in his 70s with active or convalescent COVID-19.

V gene TRBV6-1 combines with J gene TRBJ2-7, with D tentatively TRBD2 (6 bases). The V end was cut by 5 bases, the J end by 6 bases, with 14 bases between. CDR1 is MNHNS, CDR2 SASEGT, per germline. The CDR3 consists of 13 residues. Written as DNA, the CDR3 is TGTGCCAGCAGTTCCCCGCCCGGGAGCGAGCAGTACTTC. Residues: CASSSPPGSEQYF.

This rearrangement joins TRBV9 to TRBJ1-5; D gene ambiguous. CDR1 is SGDLS, CDR2 YYNGEE, per germline. The CDR3 runs to 14 residues. V lost 3 bases and J lost 1, with 8 bases in between. For the CDR3, the DNA is TGTGCCAGCAGCGCCACAGACAGCAATCAGCCCCAGCATTTT. Its translation: CASSATDSNQPQHF.

V is TRBV9 and J is TRBJ2-1, with a tentative D call TRBD1 (5 bases). The CDR3 sequence is 15 residues long. V was pared by 2 bases and J by 4 bases, with 13 bases between. CDR1 and CDR2 from the germline V gene are SGDLS and YYNGEE. CDR3 sequence reads: CASSVGLPGYNEQFF. DNA of the CDR3: TGTGCCAGCAGCGTGGGTTTGCCAGGGTACAATGAGCAGTTCTTC.

The rearrangement uses TRBV7-3 and TRBJ2-1; 12 bases fit TRBD2. This CDR3 has 16 residues. The germline gives CDR1 SGHTA, CDR2 FQGTGA. V lost 5 bases to trimming and J lost 2 bases; unmatched junction nucleotides: 4. CDR3 loop: CASSARTSGAYNEQFF. For the CDR3, the DNA is TGTGCCAGCAGCGCCCGGACTAGCGGGGCCTACAATGAGCAGTTCTTC.

This clone was seen a single time. The rearrangement uses TRBV7-9 and TRBJ2-3, with D perhaps matching TRBD2 (5 bases). This CDR3 has 16 amino acids. V lost 5 bases, J lost 4 bases, and 19 bases lay in between. Germline V CDR1 and CDR2: SEHNR, FQNEAQ (reference sequence). The CDR3 DNA follows: TGTGCCAGCAGCCCCTCCTCCGGAGGCCCGGCAGATACGCAGTATTTT. Protein sequence: CASSPSSGGPADTQYF.

The chain links TRBV11-2 to TRBJ1-1; a weak D match, TRBD1 (6 bases). The CDR3 has 13 amino acids. Germline loops: CDR1 SGHAT, CDR2 FQNNGV. Trimming left V 1 base short and J 6 bases short, with 9 bases between. CDR3 sequence (DNA): TGTGCCAGCAGCTTAGCGGGGGGCGCTGAAGCTTTCTTT. It translates to CASSLAGGAEAFF. Based on the CDR3 plus reference TRBV11-2 and TRBJ1-1, the full variable domain is EAGVAQSPRYKIIEKRQSVAFWCNPISGHATLYWYQQILGQGPKLLIQFQNNGVVDDSQLPKDRFSAERLKGVDSTLKIQPAKLEDSAVYLCASSLAGGAEAFFGQGTRLTVV.

This clone appeared a single time. The V call is TRBV19, the J call TRBJ1-5; D may be TRBD1 (5 bases). Germline V gives CDR1 LNHDA, CDR2 SQIVND (reference sequence). V was pared by 3 bases and J by 0 bases, with 9 bases between. This CDR3 is 15 amino acids long. CDR3 DNA sequence: TGTGCCAGTAGTATCCAGGGAAGTAGCAATCAGCCCCAGCATTTT. It encodes CASSIQGSSNQPQHF.

This chain joins TRBV24-1 and TRBJ2-3; D unclear. Germline V gene data show CDR1 as KGHDR and CDR2 as SFDVKD. Trimming left V 2 bases short and J 6 bases short, with 11 bases between. This CDR3 is 14 amino acids long. This CDR3 is CATSDSQLWDTQYF. CDR3 DNA sequence: TGTGCCACCAGTGATTCCCAACTCTGGGATACGCAGTATTTT.

This chain links TRBV4-3 with TRBJ2-1; D gene uncertain. The CDR3 covers 15 residues. Per the germline V gene, CDR1 is LGHNA and CDR2 is YSLEER. V lost 1 base and J 2 bases, leaving 9 bases between the germline ends. The CDR3 loop is CASSQAYAAYNEQFF. The CDR3 region has the DNA TGCGCCAGCAGCCAAGCCTACGCGGCCTACAATGAGCAGTTCTTC.

V gene TRBV28 combines with J gene TRBJ2-5, with D perhaps TRBD1 (6 bases). CDR1 is MDHEN and CDR2 is SYDVKM in the germline V gene. The V and J ends lost 2 bases and 1 base respectively, with 14 bases between them. The CDR3 is made up of 16 amino acids. CDR3 region: CASSLAGNRAQETQYF. The CDR3 nucleotides read TGTGCCAGCAGTTTAGCGGGTAACAGGGCCCAAGAGACCCAGTACTTC.

The chain joins TRBV19 to TRBJ2-1, with TRBD1 matching over 8 bases. From germline, CDR1 is LNHDA and CDR2 SQIVND (reference sequence). This CDR3 comprises 14 residues. V was pared by 4 bases and J by 5 bases, with 4 bases of the junction left unmatched. The CDR3 loop reads CASSTRTGNNEQFF. CDR3 coding DNA: TGTGCCAGTAGTACAAGGACAGGGAACAATGAGCAGTTCTTC.

This chain's CDR3 is CASSPGTSEETQYF. In DNA, the CDR3 is TGTGCCAGCAGCCCCGGGACTAGCGAAGAGACCCAGTACTTC. The chain employs TRBV2 and TRBJ2-5, with TRBD2 identical over 10 bases. Looked up from germline, CDR1 is SNHLY and CDR2 is FYNNEI. The CDR3 contains 14 residues. The ends lost 6 bases at V and 3 bases at J; junction bases unmatched: 4. Using reference TRBV2 and TRBJ2-5 for the parts outside the CDR3, the full variable domain is EPEVTQTPSHQVTQMGQEVILRCVPISNHLYFYWYRQILGQKVEFLVSFYNNEISEKSEIFDDQFSVERPDGSNFTLKIRSTKLEDSAMYFCASSPGTSEETQYFGPGTRLLVL.

A single count supports this clone. This rearrangement joins TRBV11-3 to TRBJ2-1; TRBD2 matches 9 bases. The germline V gene has CDR1 SGHNT and CDR2 YENEEA. Losses at the gene ends were 5 bases for V and 5 bases for J; bases not matched to a gene: 7. The CDR3 totals 15 residues. In DNA form, the CDR3 reads TGTGCCAGCAGCCCCCGAGCTAGCGGGAACAATGAGCAGTTCTTC. Translated: CASSPRASGNNEQFF.

This clone showed up just a few times. The chain employs TRBV6-5 and TRBJ1-5; TRBD1 aligns across 8 bases. V lost 2 bases to trimming and J lost 7 bases; unmatched junction nucleotides: 1. The length of the CDR3 is 13 residues. Germline V gene lookup returns CDR1 MNHEY and CDR2 SVGAGI. In DNA, the CDR3 is TGTGCCAGCAGTTACCAGGGGGCCCAGCCCCAGCATTTT. Amino acid sequence: CASSYQGAQPQHF.

The chain recombines TRBV5-1 with TRBJ1-4, with TRBD1 identical over 9 bases. Germline values: CDR1 SGHRS, CDR2 YFSETQ. The CDR3 length is 16 residues. Trimming took 4 bases from V and 1 from J; bases not matched to a gene: 5. CDR3 region: CASSIRQGGTNEKLFF. Written as DNA, the CDR3 is TGCGCCAGCAGCATTCGACAGGGGGGAACTAATGAAAAACTGTTTTTT.

CDR3 residues: CASTQGHSNTEAFF. CDR3 nucleotide sequence: TGTGCCAGCACGCAGGGACATTCGAACACTGAAGCTTTCTTT. The chain employs TRBV7-2 and TRBJ1-1; the D gene is possibly TRBD1 (6 bases). This CDR3 comprises 14 residues. The germline V gene encodes CDR1 SGHTA and CDR2 FQGNSA. The V end lost 7 bases, the J end lost 1 base, and 13 bases lay between the germline ends.

The gene calls are TRBV5-1 and TRBJ2-5; perhaps TRBD1 as D (6 bases). This CDR3 contains 14 residues. CDR1 is SGHRS and CDR2 is YFSETQ in the germline V gene. V dropped 4 bases and J dropped 0 bases, with 10 bases sitting between them. Here the CDR3 reads CASSPGQYQETQYF. The CDR3 bases are TGCGCCAGCAGCCCAGGACAGTACCAAGAGACCCAGTACTTC.

The gene calls are TRBV6-5 and TRBJ2-1, with D perhaps TRBD2 (5 bases). V shed 5 bases and J shed 10 bases, with 18 bases lying between them. Germline V lookup: CDR1 MNHEY, CDR2 SVGAGI. The length of the CDR3 is 14 residues. The CDR3 here is CASSPLTRALEQFF. The CDR3 DNA sequence: TGTGCCAGCAGTCCGCTTACTAGGGCGCTGGAGCAGTTCTTC.

The chain carries TRBV11-2 and TRBJ2-7; 10 nucleotides agree with TRBD2. Per germline, CDR1 SGHAT and CDR2 FQNNGV. The CDR3 loop spans 18 amino acids. The V gene end was trimmed by 1 base and the J gene end by 3 bases; junction bases not matched to a gene: 12. CDR3 region: CASSLALAGEFRHYEQYF. The CDR3 region has the DNA TGTGCCAGCAGCTTAGCCCTAGCGGGGGAATTTCGTCACTACGAGCAGTACTTC.

The chain uses TRBV13 and TRBJ1-1; 9 nucleotides align to TRBD1. Losses at the gene ends were 5 bases for V and 5 bases for J; bases not matched to a gene: 9. This CDR3 spans 15 amino acids. Per the germline V gene, CDR1 is PRHDT and CDR2 is FYEKMQ (reference sequence). CDR3 sequence (DNA): TGTGCCAGCAGCCAACGGGACAGGGCGCGAACTGAAGCTTTCTTT. As protein: CASSQRDRARTEAFF.